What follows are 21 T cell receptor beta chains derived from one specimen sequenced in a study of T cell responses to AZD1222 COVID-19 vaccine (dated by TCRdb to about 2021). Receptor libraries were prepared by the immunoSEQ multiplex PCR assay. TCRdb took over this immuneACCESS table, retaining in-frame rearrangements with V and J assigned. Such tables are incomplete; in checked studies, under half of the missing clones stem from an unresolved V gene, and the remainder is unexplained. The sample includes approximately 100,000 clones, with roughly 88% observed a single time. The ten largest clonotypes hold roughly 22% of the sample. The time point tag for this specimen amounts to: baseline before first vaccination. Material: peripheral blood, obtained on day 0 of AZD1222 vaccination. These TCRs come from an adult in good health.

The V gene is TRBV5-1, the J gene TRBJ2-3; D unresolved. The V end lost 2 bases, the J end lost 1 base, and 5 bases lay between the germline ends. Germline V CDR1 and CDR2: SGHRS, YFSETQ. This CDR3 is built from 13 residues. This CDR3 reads CASSFSGTDTQYF. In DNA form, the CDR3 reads TGCGCCAGCAGCTTCTCAGGCACAGATACGCAGTATTTT.

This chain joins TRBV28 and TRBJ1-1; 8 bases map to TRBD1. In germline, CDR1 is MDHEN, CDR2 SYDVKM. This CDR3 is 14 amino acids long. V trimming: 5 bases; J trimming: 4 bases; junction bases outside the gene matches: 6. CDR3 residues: CASSPGQAATEAFF. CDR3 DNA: TGTGCCAGCAGTCCGGGACAGGCGGCCACTGAAGCTTTCTTT. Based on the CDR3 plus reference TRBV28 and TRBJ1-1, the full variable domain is DVKVTQSSRYLVKRTGEKVFLECVQDMDHENMFWYRQDPGLGLRLIYFSYDVKMKEKGDIPEGYSVSREKKERFSLILESASTNQTSMYLCASSPGQAATEAFFGQGTRLTVV.

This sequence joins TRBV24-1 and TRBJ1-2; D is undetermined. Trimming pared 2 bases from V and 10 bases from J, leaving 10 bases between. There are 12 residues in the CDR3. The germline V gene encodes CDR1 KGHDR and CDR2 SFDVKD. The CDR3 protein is CATSDSREIYTF. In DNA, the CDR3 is TGTGCCACCAGTGATTCTCGGGAAATCTACACCTTC.

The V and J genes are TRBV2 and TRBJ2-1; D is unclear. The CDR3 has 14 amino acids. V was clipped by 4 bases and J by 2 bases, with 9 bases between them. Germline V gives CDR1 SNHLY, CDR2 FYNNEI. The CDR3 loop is CASSAFEAYNEQFF. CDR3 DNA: TGTGCCAGCAGTGCTTTCGAGGCCTACAATGAGCAGTTCTTC.

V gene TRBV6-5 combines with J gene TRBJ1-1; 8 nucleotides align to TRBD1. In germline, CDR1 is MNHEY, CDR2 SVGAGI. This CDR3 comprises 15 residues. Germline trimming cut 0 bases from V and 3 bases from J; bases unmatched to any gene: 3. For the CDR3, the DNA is TGTGCCAGCAGTTACTCGAAGACAGGGGACACTGAAGCTTTCTTT. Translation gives CASSYSKTGDTEAFF.

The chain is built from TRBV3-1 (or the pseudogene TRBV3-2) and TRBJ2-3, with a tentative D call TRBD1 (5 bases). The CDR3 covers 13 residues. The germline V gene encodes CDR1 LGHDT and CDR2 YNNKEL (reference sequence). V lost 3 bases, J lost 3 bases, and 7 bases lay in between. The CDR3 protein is CASSHKGTDTQYF. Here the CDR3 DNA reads TGTGCCAGCAGCCATAAGGGGACAGATACGCAGTATTTT.

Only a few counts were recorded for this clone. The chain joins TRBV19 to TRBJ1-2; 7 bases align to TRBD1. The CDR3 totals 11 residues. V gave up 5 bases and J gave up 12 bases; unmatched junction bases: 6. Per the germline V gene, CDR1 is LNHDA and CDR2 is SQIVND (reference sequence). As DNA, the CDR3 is TGTGCCAGTAGTTCCAGACAGGGCCACACCTTC. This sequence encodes CASSSRQGHTF.

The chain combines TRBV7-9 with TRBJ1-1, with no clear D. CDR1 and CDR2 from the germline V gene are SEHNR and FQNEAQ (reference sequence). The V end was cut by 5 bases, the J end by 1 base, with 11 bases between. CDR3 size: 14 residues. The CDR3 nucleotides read TGTGCCAGCAGCCCGCAACTGGGGAACACTGAAGCTTTCTTT. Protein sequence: CASSPQLGNTEAFF.

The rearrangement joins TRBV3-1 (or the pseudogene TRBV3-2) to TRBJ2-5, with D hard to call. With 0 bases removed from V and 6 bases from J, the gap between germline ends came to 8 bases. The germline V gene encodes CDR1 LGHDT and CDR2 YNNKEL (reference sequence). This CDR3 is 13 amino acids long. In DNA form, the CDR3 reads TGTGCCAGCAGCCAAGATCTTAGGCAGACCCAGTACTTC. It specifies CASSQDLRQTQYF.

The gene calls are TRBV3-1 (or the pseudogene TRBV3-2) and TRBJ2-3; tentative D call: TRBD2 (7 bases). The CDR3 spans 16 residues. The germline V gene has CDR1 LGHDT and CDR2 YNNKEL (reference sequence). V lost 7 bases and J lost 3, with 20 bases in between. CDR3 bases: TGTGCCAGCAATCAGGGGAGGCGGGAGAGAACAGATACGCAGTATTTT. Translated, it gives CASNQGRRERTDTQYF.

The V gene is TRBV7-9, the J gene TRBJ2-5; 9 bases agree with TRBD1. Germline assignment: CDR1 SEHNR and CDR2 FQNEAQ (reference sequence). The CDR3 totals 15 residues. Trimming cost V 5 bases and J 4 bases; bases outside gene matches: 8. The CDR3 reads CASSPRDREVETQYF. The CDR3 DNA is TGTGCCAGCAGCCCAAGGGACAGGGAGGTAGAGACCCAGTACTTC. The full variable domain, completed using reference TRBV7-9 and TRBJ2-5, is DTGVSQNPRHKITKRGQNVTFRCDPISEHNRLYWYRQTLGQGPEFLTYFQNEAQLEKSRLLSDRFSAERPKGSFSTLEIQRTEQGDSAMYLCASSPRDREVETQYFGPGTRLLVL.

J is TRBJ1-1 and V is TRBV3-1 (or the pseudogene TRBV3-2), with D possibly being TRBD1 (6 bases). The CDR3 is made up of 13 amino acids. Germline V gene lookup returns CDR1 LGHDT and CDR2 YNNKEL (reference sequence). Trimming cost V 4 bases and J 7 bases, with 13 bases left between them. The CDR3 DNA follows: TGTGCCAGCAGCCTAACGGCAGGGGTTGAAGCTTTCTTT. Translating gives CASSLTAGVEAFF.

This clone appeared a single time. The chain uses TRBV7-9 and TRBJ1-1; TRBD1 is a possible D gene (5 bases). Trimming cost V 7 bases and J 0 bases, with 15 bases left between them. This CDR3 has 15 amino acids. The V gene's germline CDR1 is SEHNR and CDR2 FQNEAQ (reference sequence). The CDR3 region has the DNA TGTGCCAGCATCCCCGGGGACGGCATGAACACTGAAGCTTTCTTT. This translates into CASIPGDGMNTEAFF.

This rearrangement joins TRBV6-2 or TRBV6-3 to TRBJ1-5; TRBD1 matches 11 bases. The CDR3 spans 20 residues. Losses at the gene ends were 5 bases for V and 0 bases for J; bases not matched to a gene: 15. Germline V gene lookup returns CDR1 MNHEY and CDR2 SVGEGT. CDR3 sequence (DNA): TGTGCCAGCAGTCATTTGACCGGGACAGGGGGGGGCTTTAGCAATCAGCCCCAGCATTTT. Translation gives CASSHLTGTGGGFSNQPQHF.

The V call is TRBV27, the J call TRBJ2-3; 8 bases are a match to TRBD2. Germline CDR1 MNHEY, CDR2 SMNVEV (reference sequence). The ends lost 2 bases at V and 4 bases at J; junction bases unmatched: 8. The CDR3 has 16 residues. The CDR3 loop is CASSLTVLAGADTQYF. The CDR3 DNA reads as TGTGCCAGCAGTTTAACCGTGCTAGCGGGTGCAGATACGCAGTATTTT.

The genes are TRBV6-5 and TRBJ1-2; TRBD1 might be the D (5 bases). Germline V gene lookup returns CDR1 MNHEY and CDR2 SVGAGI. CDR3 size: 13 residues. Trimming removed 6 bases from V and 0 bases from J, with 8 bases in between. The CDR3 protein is CASRRTSNYGYTF. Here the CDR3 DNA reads TGTGCCAGCAGGCGGACATCTAACTATGGCTACACCTTC.

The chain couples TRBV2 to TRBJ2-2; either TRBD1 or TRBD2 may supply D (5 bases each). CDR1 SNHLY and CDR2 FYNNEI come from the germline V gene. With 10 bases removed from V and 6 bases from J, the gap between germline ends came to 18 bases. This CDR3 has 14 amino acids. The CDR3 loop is CATPPGRRAGELFF. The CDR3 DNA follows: TGTGCCACCCCCCCGGGACGGCGTGCCGGGGAGCTGTTTTTT.

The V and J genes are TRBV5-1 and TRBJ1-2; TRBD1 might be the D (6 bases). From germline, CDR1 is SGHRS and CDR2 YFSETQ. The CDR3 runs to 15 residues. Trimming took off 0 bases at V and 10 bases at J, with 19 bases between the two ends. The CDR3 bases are TGCGCCAGCAGCTTGGGGTCGGCAGGGGACGGTTTCTACACCTTC. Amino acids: CASSLGSAGDGFYTF.

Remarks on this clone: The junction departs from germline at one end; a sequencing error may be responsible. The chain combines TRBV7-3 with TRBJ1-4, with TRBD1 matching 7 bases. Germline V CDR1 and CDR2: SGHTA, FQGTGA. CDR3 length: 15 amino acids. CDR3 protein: CASSVTGDRREKLFF. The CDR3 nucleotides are TGTGCCAGCAGCGTAACAGGGGATCGACGTGAAAAACTGTTTTTT.

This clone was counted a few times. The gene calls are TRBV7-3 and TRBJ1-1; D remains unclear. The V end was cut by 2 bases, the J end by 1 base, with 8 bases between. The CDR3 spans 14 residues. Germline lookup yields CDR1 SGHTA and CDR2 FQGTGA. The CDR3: CASSLQAGNTEAFF. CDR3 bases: TGTGCCAGCAGCTTACAGGCGGGGAACACTGAAGCTTTCTTT.

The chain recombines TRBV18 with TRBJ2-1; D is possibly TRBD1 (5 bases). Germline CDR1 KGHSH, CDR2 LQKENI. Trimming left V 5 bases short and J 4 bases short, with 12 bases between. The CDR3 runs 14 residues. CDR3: CASSASTEYNEQFF. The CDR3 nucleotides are TGTGCCAGCTCAGCCTCGACAGAGTACAATGAGCAGTTCTTC.